A selection of T cell receptor beta chains follows, all from one sample in a study of type 1 and type 2 diabetes patients. From the multiplex PCR reads, TCRdb called clonotypes with MiXCR, one entry per CDR3 protein. The profile shows around 300,000 distinct CDR3 sequences, more than 40% of them singletons. The source material was peripheral blood mononuclear cells (PBMCs). The receptors stem from a man between 18 and 29 years old with type 2 diabetes. CDR3s include the opening cysteine and the closing phenylalanine or tryptophan. The order of the fields is J gene, clone size, D gene, V gene, CDR3 protein, CDR3 DNA. The D gene is left open where the match is weak. Rows may omit the clone size; those that give it use once, few, many or a size class.

>TRBJ1-1|.|.|TRBV7-9
CASSLKQGGSTEAFF
TGTGCCAGCAGCCTCAAACAGGGTGGGTCCACTGAAGCTTTCTTT
>TRBJ1-4|few|.|TRBV30
CAWSLGEKLFF
TGTGCCTGGTCTCTGGGTGAAAAACTGTTTTTT
>TRBJ1-1|.|.|TRBV27
CASSIHREWSTEAFF
TGTGCCAGCAGCATCCACAGGGAGTGGAGCACTGAAGCTTTCTTT
>TRBJ2-5|.|TRBD2|TRBV5-1
CASSYSGTSLETQYF
TGCGCCAGCAGCTACTCCGGGACTAGCTTGGAGACCCAGTACTTC
>TRBJ1-1|.|.|TRBV10-1
CASSPGLGTRVTEAFF
TGCGCCAGCAGTCCGGGTCTGGGGACAAGGGTCACTGAAGCTTTCTTT
>TRBJ2-3|few|.|TRBV7-2
CASPPGEILSTDTQYF
TGTGCCAGCCCTCCAGGCGAAATACTCAGCACAGATACGCAGTATTTT
>TRBJ2-2|once|.|TRBV19
CASSIVRGGNTGELFF
TGTGCCAGTAGTATAGTGAGGGGCGGAAACACCGGGGAGCTGTTTTTT
>TRBJ1-2|few|.|TRBV7-9
CASSLGQGRGLYGYTF
TGTGCCAGCAGCTTAGGGCAGGGCAGGGGCCTCTATGGCTACACCTTC
>TRBJ1-1|.|.|TRBV28
CASSLSAGATTEAFF
TGTGCCAGCAGCTTGTCCGCAGGTGCTACCACTGAAGCTTTCTTT
>TRBJ2-7|few|.|TRBV30
CAWRQSYEQYF
TGTGCCTGGAGGCAATCCTACGAGCAGTACTTC
>TRBJ2-5|.|TRBD2|TRBV20-1
CSARDVMGTSGDQETQYF
TGCAGTGCTAGAGATGTGATGGGGACTAGCGGGGATCAAGAGACCCAGTACTTC
>TRBJ2-3|.|.|TRBV19
CASSISAGSTDTQYF
TGTGCCAGTAGTATATCGGCAGGGAGCACAGATACGCAGTATTTT
>TRBJ2-7|.|.|TRBV10-3
CAIGSKTYEQYF
TGTGCCATCGGGTCCAAAACCTACGAGCAGTACTTC
>TRBJ1-6|.|.|TRBV10-3
CAISESMGNNSPLHF
TGTGCCATCAGTGAGTCAATGGGAAATAATTCACCCCTCCACTTT
>TRBJ1-2|few|.|TRBV20-1
CSASPAPTGGYTF
TGCAGTGCTAGTCCGGCTCCAACGGGGGGCTACACCTTC
>TRBJ1-1|.|TRBD1|TRBV5-1
CASSFGPGTAMNTEAFF
TGCGCCAGCAGCTTCGGTCCCGGGACAGCTATGAACACTGAAGCTTTCTTT
>TRBJ2-2|few|.|TRBV24-1
CATSVGSGPSNTGELFF
TGTGCCACCAGTGTCGGTAGCGGTCCTTCGAACACCGGGGAGCTGTTTTTT
>TRBJ2-1|few|.|TRBV2
CAITGTSYNEQFF
TGTGCCATCACAGGGACTTCCTACAATGAGCAGTTCTTC
>TRBJ2-3|few|TRBD2|TRBV7-3
CASSLGVLTSGRAGTQYF
TGTGCCAGCAGCTTAGGTGTTTTGACTAGCGGGAGGGCCGGGACGCAGTATTTT
>TRBJ2-1|few|TRBD1|TRBV2
CASSVGQGAYEQFF
TGTGCCAGCAGTGTGGGACAGGGGGCTTATGAGCAGTTCTTC
>TRBJ2-2|.|.|TRBV6-4
CAGSYSNTGELFF
TGTGCCGGCAGTTACTCGAACACCGGGGAGCTGTTTTTT
>TRBJ1-2|.|TRBD1|TRBV19
CASRRQGVYGYTF
TGTGCCAGTAGAAGACAGGGTGTCTATGGCTACACCTTC
>TRBJ2-3|many|.|TRBV25-1
CASRESTDTQYF
TGTGCCAGCAGGGAAAGCACAGATACGCAGTATTTT
>TRBJ2-3|.|.|TRBV7-3
CACSLIRTDTQYF
TGTGCCTGCAGCTTAATCCGCACAGATACGCAGTATTTT
>TRBJ2-7|.|TRBD2|TRBV20-1
CSANAGGRYEQYF
TGCAGTGCTAACGCGGGAGGGCGCTACGAGCAGTACTTC